This T cell receptor beta chain was captured by sequencing in a study of shared clonotypes between healthy human individuals. Only one count was recorded for this clone. The sample holds other DNA sequences that translate to the same CDR3. The V gene lost 0 bases and the J gene lost 3 bases, with 9 bases spanning the gap. The CDR3 consists of 13 residues. In germline, CDR1 is GTSNPN, CDR2 SVGIG (reference sequence). TCRdb's copy holds only in-frame clones and misses some; the assay was immunoSEQ multiplex PCR. The sample contains 2,500,000 or so clones, over 85% of which appear only once. The sequence came from a man aged 18 to 30 in good health. Some clones in this sample may be carry-over from other donors' samples. V and J are TRBV30 and TRBJ2-7; D unresolved. The material sequenced was naive CD4+ T cells from PBMCs. Subset indicated: CD45RA+ positively selected. The CDR3 region is CAWSVLGGYEQYF. In DNA form, the CDR3 reads TGTGCCTGGAGTGTATTGGGTGGCTACGAGCAGTACTTC.